The sample holds many counts of the clone carrying this TCR beta chain. This may arise from a read error, as a much more abundant clone is one base away. The data derive from a study of T-cell memory formation after mild COVID-19. V gave up 3 bases and J gave up 4 bases, with 2 bases separating them. The CDR3 has 11 residues. Germline V gives CDR1 SEHNR, CDR2 FQNEAQ (reference sequence). TCRdb itself ran the 5' RACE reads through MiXCR, one entry per CDR3 protein. The sample has about 400,000 distinct CDR3 sequences, around 17% seen once. Source material: PBMCs or a T cell subset sorted from them (not recorded which). The source of this sequence is a man aged 18 to 30 who had mild COVID-19 (a few samples of this study predate the infection). Cell type and time point are not known. The rearrangement links TRBV7-9 to TRBJ2-3; D is unresolved. CDR3 residues: CASSFSDTQYF. In DNA, the CDR3 is TGTGCCAGCAGCTTTTCAGATACGCAGTATTTT.